A selection of T cell receptor beta chains follows, all from one sample in a study of shared clonotypes between healthy human individuals. This table comes from immunoSEQ multiplex PCR, and its TCRdb copy is limited to in-frame clones, with some not included. The data contain about 610,000 clones, about 97% of them seen just once; the ten biggest clones take up 0.057%. Sequencing was done on a sample of naive CD4+ T cells sorted from blood. These receptor sequences come from a woman in her 30s in good health. Each CDR3 is given with its conserved first and last residue. Fields, in order: D gene, J gene, V gene, clone size, CDR3 protein, CDR3 DNA. The D gene is left open where the match is weak. Expanded clones are given a class, and other clones once, few, many or no size at all.

d_gene: .; j_gene: TRBJ2-1; v_gene: TRBV18; abundance: .; CDR3aa: CASSLSGTRNNEQFF; CDR3nt: TGTGCCAGCTCACTTTCCGGGACGAGGAACAATGAGCAGTTCTTC
d_gene: TRBD2; j_gene: TRBJ2-2; v_gene: TRBV28; abundance: .; CDR3aa: CASLSGSLSGGELFF; CDR3nt: TGTGCCAGCCTGAGCGGGAGCCTCAGTGGCGGGGAGCTGTTTTTT
d_gene: .; j_gene: TRBJ1-4; v_gene: TRBV21-1; abundance: once; CDR3aa: CASSKERRSQEKLFF; CDR3nt: TGTGCCAGCAGCAAAGAGAGGCGGAGTCAGGAAAAACTGTTTTTT
d_gene: .; j_gene: TRBJ2-3; v_gene: TRBV19; abundance: .; CDR3aa: CASRSGHLTDTQYF; CDR3nt: TGTGCCAGTAGGTCGGGACACCTCACAGATACGCAGTATTTT
d_gene: .; j_gene: TRBJ2-6; v_gene: TRBV9; abundance: .; CDR3aa: CASSVVSGANVLTF; CDR3nt: TGTGCCAGCAGCGTAGTTTCCGGGGCCAACGTCCTGACTTTC
d_gene: TRBD2; j_gene: TRBJ2-3; v_gene: TRBV5-8; abundance: .; CDR3aa: CASSLIAGVDTQYF; CDR3nt: TGTGCCAGCAGCTTGATAGCGGGAGTTGATACGCAGTATTTT
d_gene: .; j_gene: TRBJ1-3; v_gene: TRBV30; abundance: .; CDR3aa: CAWTVGFSGNTIYF; CDR3nt: TGTGCCTGGACTGTCGGATTCTCTGGAAACACCATATATTTT
d_gene: TRBD1; j_gene: TRBJ2-2; v_gene: TRBV19; abundance: .; CDR3aa: CASSIVGQGSVELFF; CDR3nt: TGTGCCAGTAGTATAGTGGGACAGGGATCGGTGGAGCTGTTTTTT
d_gene: .; j_gene: TRBJ2-7; v_gene: TRBV15; abundance: .; CDR3aa: CATSYPGAGGNEQCF; CDR3nt: TGTGCCACCAGCTACCCGGGGGCAGGGGGGAACGAGCAGTGCTTC
d_gene: .; j_gene: TRBJ2-7; v_gene: TRBV7-2; abundance: .; CDR3aa: CASSFERDPSYEQYF; CDR3nt: TGTGCCAGCAGCTTTGAACGGGATCCTTCCTACGAGCAGTACTTC
d_gene: .; j_gene: TRBJ2-3; v_gene: TRBV28; abundance: once; CDR3aa: CASKTVQDTQYF; CDR3nt: TGTGCCAGCAAAACAGTTCAAGATACGCAGTATTTT
d_gene: TRBD2; j_gene: TRBJ2-5; v_gene: TRBV5-1; abundance: .; CDR3aa: CASRAGGIQETQYF; CDR3nt: TGCGCCAGCAGGGCGGGAGGGATACAAGAGACCCAGTACTTC
d_gene: .; j_gene: TRBJ2-2; v_gene: TRBV19; abundance: .; CDR3aa: CASGELAGTGELFF; CDR3nt: TGTGCCAGTGGGGAGCTAGCTGGCACCGGGGAGCTGTTTTTT
d_gene: .; j_gene: TRBJ2-3; v_gene: TRBV25-1; abundance: .; CDR3aa: CASSGVGFLGHTQYF; CDR3nt: TGTGCCAGCAGTGGAGTGGGCTTTCTGGGGCATACGCAGTATTTT
d_gene: .; j_gene: TRBJ2-6; v_gene: TRBV10-3; abundance: .; CDR3aa: CAISDPGRVGANVLTF; CDR3nt: TGTGCCATCAGTGACCCGGGAAGGGTTGGGGCCAACGTCCTGACTTTC
d_gene: .; j_gene: TRBJ1-4; v_gene: TRBV28; abundance: .; CDR3aa: CASGVNEKLFF; CDR3nt: TGTGCCAGCGGGGTTAATGAAAAACTGTTTTTT
d_gene: .; j_gene: TRBJ2-7; v_gene: TRBV7-2; abundance: .; CDR3aa: CASSFQRTYEQYF; CDR3nt: TGTGCCAGCAGCTTTCAGCGGACCTACGAGCAGTACTTC
d_gene: TRBD2; j_gene: TRBJ2-7; v_gene: TRBV7-9; abundance: .; CDR3aa: CASSPILAGEQYF; CDR3nt: TGTGCCAGCAGCCCCATCCTAGCGGGCGAGCAGTACTTC
d_gene: .; j_gene: TRBJ1-2; v_gene: TRBV28; abundance: .; CDR3aa: CASRFPTPPYGYTF; CDR3nt: TGTGCCAGCAGGTTTCCGACCCCTCCTTATGGCTACACCTTC
d_gene: .; j_gene: TRBJ2-7; v_gene: TRBV5-5; abundance: .; CDR3aa: CASSTVLYEQYF; CDR3nt: TGTGCCAGCAGCACAGTCCTTTACGAGCAGTACTTC
d_gene: .; j_gene: TRBJ1-2; v_gene: TRBV2; abundance: .; CDR3aa: CASRTTRNYGYTF; CDR3nt: TGTGCCTCCCGGACAACACGGAACTATGGCTACACCTTC
d_gene: TRBD2; j_gene: TRBJ2-7; v_gene: TRBV10-3; abundance: .; CDR3aa: CAISALLAGGPGEQYF; CDR3nt: TGTGCCATCAGTGCCCTACTAGCGGGAGGGCCCGGCGAGCAGTACTTC
d_gene: TRBD2; j_gene: TRBJ2-2; v_gene: TRBV11-2; abundance: .; CDR3aa: CASTLGWVAGSDTGELFF; CDR3nt: TGTGCCAGCACCTTAGGGTGGGTAGCGGGATCGGACACCGGGGAGCTGTTTTTT
d_gene: .; j_gene: TRBJ1-2; v_gene: TRBV11-2; abundance: .; CDR3aa: CASSFDPTAANYGYTF; CDR3nt: TGTGCCAGCAGCTTCGACCCGACGGCAGCTAACTATGGCTACACCTTC
d_gene: .; j_gene: TRBJ1-1; v_gene: TRBV6-1; abundance: .; CDR3aa: CASSAARGASTEAFF; CDR3nt: TGTGCCAGCAGTGCCGCTCGGGGGGCAAGTACTGAAGCTTTCTTT
d_gene: .; j_gene: TRBJ2-2; v_gene: TRBV21-1; abundance: .; CDR3aa: CASSNHQKWFDRHANTGELFF; CDR3nt: TGTGCCAGCAGCAATCATCAAAAATGGTTCGACAGACACGCGAACACCGGGGAGCTGTTTTTT
d_gene: .; j_gene: TRBJ2-7; v_gene: TRBV27; abundance: once; CDR3aa: CASRRTASYEQYF; CDR3nt: TGTGCCAGCAGAAGGACAGCGTCCTACGAGCAGTACTTC
d_gene: TRBD1; j_gene: TRBJ2-7; v_gene: TRBV2; abundance: .; CDR3aa: CASSEADRGPVYEQYF; CDR3nt: TGTGCCAGCAGTGAAGCTGACAGGGGGCCTGTATACGAGCAGTACTTC
d_gene: .; j_gene: TRBJ2-5; v_gene: TRBV5-5; abundance: .; CDR3aa: CASSHANGRVGETQYF; CDR3nt: TGTGCCAGCAGCCACGCGAATGGCAGGGTCGGGGAGACCCAGTACTTC
d_gene: TRBD2; j_gene: TRBJ2-2; v_gene: TRBV28; abundance: .; CDR3aa: CASSSDGRGELFF; CDR3nt: TGTGCCAGCAGCTCCGACGGGAGGGGGGAGCTGTTTTTT
d_gene: .; j_gene: TRBJ2-6; v_gene: TRBV28; abundance: .; CDR3aa: CASSSGGASGANVLTF; CDR3nt: TGTGCCAGCAGTTCTGGGGGGGCTTCTGGGGCCAACGTCCTGACTTTC
d_gene: .; j_gene: TRBJ1-1; v_gene: TRBV5-1; abundance: once; CDR3aa: CASSYGNTEAFF; CDR3nt: TGCGCCAGCAGCTACGGGAACACTGAAGCTTTCTTT
d_gene: TRBD1; j_gene: TRBJ2-7; v_gene: TRBV7-2; abundance: .; CDR3aa: CASSLANRGTGFTYEQYF; CDR3nt: TGTGCCAGCAGCTTGGCCAACCGAGGGACAGGGTTTACCTACGAGCAGTACTTC
d_gene: .; j_gene: TRBJ2-7; v_gene: TRBV6-5; abundance: .; CDR3aa: CASSPWDRPYEQYF; CDR3nt: TGTGCCAGCAGTCCCTGGGATAGACCCTACGAGCAGTACTTC
d_gene: TRBD1; j_gene: TRBJ1-2; v_gene: TRBV27; abundance: .; CDR3aa: CASSFLVGGGLNYGYTF; CDR3nt: TGTGCCAGCAGTTTTCTAGTAGGAGGGGGCTTAAACTATGGCTACACCTTC
d_gene: .; j_gene: TRBJ2-3; v_gene: TRBV19; abundance: .; CDR3aa: CASMEAGHTDTQYF; CDR3nt: TGTGCCAGTATGGAGGCAGGCCACACAGATACGCAGTATTTT
d_gene: TRBD1; j_gene: TRBJ2-7; v_gene: TRBV11-2; abundance: .; CDR3aa: CASTFGTVHGEQYF; CDR3nt: TGTGCCAGCACCTTCGGGACAGTACACGGCGAGCAGTACTTC
d_gene: TRBD1; j_gene: TRBJ2-6; v_gene: TRBV19; abundance: .; CDR3aa: CASRDRVWANVLTF; CDR3nt: TGTGCCAGTAGAGACAGGGTCTGGGCCAACGTCCTGACTTTC
d_gene: TRBD1; j_gene: TRBJ1-3; v_gene: TRBV28; abundance: .; CDR3aa: CASSLLGTRDRAGNTIYF; CDR3nt: TGTGCCAGCAGTCTCTTGGGGACCCGGGACAGGGCTGGAAACACCATATATTTT
d_gene: .; j_gene: TRBJ2-1; v_gene: TRBV20-1; abundance: .; CDR3aa: CSARRDWEQFF; CDR3nt: TGCAGTGCTCGGAGGGATTGGGAGCAGTTCTTC
d_gene: .; j_gene: TRBJ2-3; v_gene: TRBV6-6; abundance: .; CDR3aa: CASRSGTGHWTDTQYF; CDR3nt: TGTGCCAGCAGATCCGGGACGGGGCATTGGACAGATACGCAGTATTTT
d_gene: .; j_gene: TRBJ2-2; v_gene: TRBV7-9; abundance: .; CDR3aa: CASSLESHTGELFF; CDR3nt: TGTGCCAGCAGCTTAGAATCGCACACCGGGGAGCTGTTTTTT
d_gene: .; j_gene: TRBJ1-4; v_gene: TRBV6-1; abundance: .; CDR3aa: CASRVRPATNEKLFF; CDR3nt: TGTGCCAGCAGGGTAAGGCCTGCAACTAATGAAAAACTGTTTTTT
d_gene: TRBD2; j_gene: TRBJ2-5; v_gene: TRBV28; abundance: .; CDR3aa: CASSFNSGIQETQYF; CDR3nt: TGTGCCAGCAGTTTCAATAGCGGGATACAAGAGACCCAGTACTTC
d_gene: TRBD1; j_gene: TRBJ1-1; v_gene: TRBV6-1; abundance: .; CDR3aa: CASSEIMGQGSSAFF; CDR3nt: TGTGCCAGCAGTGAAATTATGGGACAGGGGTCCTCCGCTTTCTTT
d_gene: .; j_gene: TRBJ1-4; v_gene: TRBV4-1; abundance: .; CDR3aa: CASSHIARDGLNEKLFF; CDR3nt: TGCGCCAGCAGCCATATCGCCCGGGACGGCCTTAATGAAAAACTGTTTTTT
d_gene: .; j_gene: TRBJ1-1; v_gene: TRBV4-1; abundance: .; CDR3aa: CASSLKTVNTEAFF; CDR3nt: TGCGCCAGCAGCCTAAAGACGGTGAACACTGAAGCTTTCTTT
d_gene: TRBD1; j_gene: TRBJ2-7; v_gene: TRBV28; abundance: .; CDR3aa: CASITGGASKGSYEQYF; CDR3nt: TGTGCCAGCATAACAGGGGGCGCTTCTAAGGGGTCATACGAGCAGTACTTC